This passage covers 8 T cell receptor beta chains from one sample sequenced in a study of CD8 T cells in ankylosing spondylitis. TCRdb fed the 5' RACE reads into MiXCR, producing one record per CDR3 protein. The repertoire consists of roughly 26,000 distinct CDR3 sequences, with 10% to 15% occurring once and the leading ten covering about 35%. Sample: blood. The receptor source for this set is a male donor with ankylosing spondylitis or in good health (not recorded which).

This rearrangement joins TRBV28 to TRBJ2-2; either TRBD1 or TRBD2 may supply D (5 bases each). The CDR3 extends over 15 amino acids. Germline V gene sequence: CDR1 MDHEN, CDR2 SYDVKM. V was pared by 10 bases and J by 0 bases, with 15 bases between. CDR3 sequence: CATKWDPTNTGELFF. CDR3 coding DNA: TGTGCCACCAAATGGGACCCTACGAACACCGGGGAGCTGTTTTTT.

The sample holds many counts of this clonotype. This chain joins TRBV28 and TRBJ2-7; D unclear. CDR3 size: 16 residues. Trimming took 8 bases from V and 0 from J, leaving 20 bases between them. Germline CDR1 is MDHEN and CDR2 is SYDVKM. The CDR3 nucleotides read TGTGCCAGCGGTATTGGCCGGTCAGCCAGCTCCTACGAGCAGTACTTC. Its translation is CASGIGRSASSYEQYF.

This clonotype appeared a few times. This rearrangement joins TRBV7-6 to TRBJ2-7; D is possibly TRBD2 (6 bases). Looked up from germline, CDR1 is SGHVS and CDR2 is FNYEAQ. This CDR3 is 13 amino acids long. Trimming removed 0 bases from V and 4 bases from J, with 7 bases in between. CDR3 in amino acids: CASSLARGYEQYF. As DNA, the CDR3 is TGTGCCAGCAGCTTAGCGCGGGGTTACGAGCAGTACTTC. Based on the CDR3 plus reference TRBV7-6 and TRBJ2-7, the full variable domain is GAGVSQSPRYKVTKRGQDVALRCDPISGHVSLYWYRQALGQGPEFLTYFNYEAQQDKSGLPNDRFSAERPEGSISTLTIQRTEQRDSAMYRCASSLARGYEQYFGPGTRLTVT.

The chain employs TRBV29-1 and TRBJ2-6, with D hard to call. This CDR3 region has 13 residues. Germline CDR1 is SQVTM and CDR2 is ANQGSEA. The V end lost 5 bases, the J end lost 0 bases, and 5 bases lay between the germline ends. The CDR3 nucleotides read TGCAGCGTTCTCAGCTCTGGGGCCAACGTCCTGACTTTC. Translated: CSVLSSGANVLTF.

This clonotype was recorded at least ten times. Sequence at one end of the junction differs from germline and may be a read error. The chain links TRBV12-3 or TRBV12-4 to TRBJ2-5; 10 positions match TRBD2. The CDR3 length is 11 residues. The chain's CDR3 is CASSQGLASDF. The CDR3 DNA follows: TGTGCCAGCAGCCAGGGACTAGCGAGCGACTTC.

This clonotype was detected many times. The chain carries TRBV12-3 or TRBV12-4 and TRBJ1-1; D not resolved. Trimming shortened V by 4 bases and J by 0 bases, and 6 bases separated the two germline ends. This CDR3 contains 13 residues. CDR3 region: CASSSAVNTEAFF. The CDR3 region has the DNA TGTGCCAGCAGTTCCGCAGTGAACACTGAAGCTTTCTTT.

V gene TRBV2 combines with J gene TRBJ2-1; TRBD2 agrees at 13 bases. Looked up from germline, CDR1 is SNHLY and CDR2 is FYNNEI. The CDR3 runs 15 residues. V gave up 5 bases and J gave up 9 bases; unmatched junction bases: 7. In DNA form, the CDR3 reads TGTGCCAGCAGTTTACTAGCGGGAGGGCCCATTGAGCAGTTCTTC. Its translation: CASSLLAGGPIEQFF.

This clonotype was counted only a few times. The chain couples TRBV29-1 to TRBJ2-1, with a tentative D call TRBD2 (5 bases). V was cut by 8 bases and J by 6 bases, with 11 bases left in between. CDR3 length: 11 amino acids. Germline CDR1 is SQVTM and CDR2 is ANQGSEA. The CDR3 coding sequence is TGCAGCAAAAGGACTGGCAATGAGCAGTTCTTC. Amino acids: CSKRTGNEQFF.